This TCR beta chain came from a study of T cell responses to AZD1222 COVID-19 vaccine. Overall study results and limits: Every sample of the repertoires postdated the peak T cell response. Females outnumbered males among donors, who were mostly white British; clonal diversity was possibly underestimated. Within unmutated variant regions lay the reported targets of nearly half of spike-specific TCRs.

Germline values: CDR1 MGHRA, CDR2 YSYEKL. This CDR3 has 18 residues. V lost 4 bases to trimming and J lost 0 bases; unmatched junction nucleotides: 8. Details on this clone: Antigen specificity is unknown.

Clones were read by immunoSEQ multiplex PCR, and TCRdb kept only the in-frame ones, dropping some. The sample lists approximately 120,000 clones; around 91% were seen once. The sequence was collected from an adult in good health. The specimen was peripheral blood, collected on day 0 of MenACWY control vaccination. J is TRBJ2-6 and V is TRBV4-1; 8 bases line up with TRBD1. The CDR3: CASSPPGQEISGANVLTF. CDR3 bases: TGCGCCAGCAGCCCTCCGGGACAGGAGATCTCTGGGGCCAACGTCCTGACTTTC.